This entry concerns a single TCR beta chain. The recovered donors of Cohort 3 showed two negative PCRs, clearance, or symptom resolution. The sample originates from a study of blood T cell repertoires in COVID-19. At the level of the study: Spain, Italy and the United States supplied samples that represented acute and convalescent COVID-19. Sample material is recorded as cDNA or gDNA derived from T cells, B-cell-depleted T cells, or PBMCs.

The assay was immunoSEQ multiplex PCR, and TCRdb's table has in-frame clones only and misses some. Here the sample spans a few hundred thousand clones, 88% being singletons. This TCR came from a woman between 18 and 29 years old who had recovered from COVID-19. Sequenced sample: PBMCs or T cells enriched from blood (not recorded which).

The CDR3 reads CASSSRTGMVTNEKLFF. The CDR3 nucleotides read TGTGCCAGCAGTTCAAGGACAGGCATGGTAACTAATGAAAAACTGTTTTTT. This chain joins TRBV7-9 and TRBJ1-4; 7 bases are shared with TRBD1. Trimming removed 6 bases from V and 1 base from J; junction bases left unmatched: 11. Looked up from germline, CDR1 is SEHNR and CDR2 is FQNEAQ (reference sequence). The CDR3 spans 17 residues. Using reference TRBV7-9 and TRBJ1-4 for the parts outside the CDR3, the full variable domain is DTGVSQNPRHKITKRGQNVTFRCDPISEHNRLYWYRQTLGQGPEFLTYFQNEAQLEKSRLLSDRFSAERPKGSFSTLEIQRTEQGDSAMYLCASSSRTGMVTNEKLFFGSGTQLSVL.